What follows is one TCR beta chain and its context. The data are from a study of PD-1 blockade in classical Hodgkin lymphoma. Every patient relapsed after autologous stem cell transplantation, and brentuximab vedotin exposure varied. Sequencing used immunoSEQ multiplex PCR; TCRdb keeps in-frame clones, though not all of them. This sample yields tens of thousands of clones, of which approximately 94% are seen a single time; about 7.8% belongs to the top ten. The sequencing used peripheral blood mononuclear cells (PBMCs), collected at baseline. The sequence was obtained from a human donor with classical Hodgkin lymphoma.

The CDR3 sequence is CASSRWTSGENIQYF. CDR3 DNA: TGTGCCAGCAGCAGGTGGACTAGCGGGGAAAACATTCAGTACTTC. The genes are TRBV21-1 and TRBJ2-4; TRBD2 is taken as the D call from the table, unchecked against the DNA. TRBV21-1 is described as a pseudogene. CDR3 length: 15 residues.